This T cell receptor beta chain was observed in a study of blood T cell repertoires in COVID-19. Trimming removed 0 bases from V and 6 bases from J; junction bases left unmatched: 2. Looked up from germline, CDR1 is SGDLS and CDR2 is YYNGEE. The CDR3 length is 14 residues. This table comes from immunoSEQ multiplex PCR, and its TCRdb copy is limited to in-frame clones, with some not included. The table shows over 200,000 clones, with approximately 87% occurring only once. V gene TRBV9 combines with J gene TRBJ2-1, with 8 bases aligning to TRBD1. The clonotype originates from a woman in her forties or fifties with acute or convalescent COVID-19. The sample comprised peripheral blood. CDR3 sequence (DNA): TGTGCCAGCAGCGTAGAACAGGGGGTCAATGAGCAGTTCTTC. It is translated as CASSVEQGVNEQFF.